These 29 T cell receptor beta chains came from one sample sequenced in a study of blood T cell repertoires in COVID-19. Clones were read by immunoSEQ multiplex PCR, and TCRdb kept only the in-frame ones, dropping some. The data hold 150,000 to 200,000 clones, with about four fifths observed a single time. What was sequenced was peripheral blood. These receptors came from a man in his 60s with acute or convalescent COVID-19.

This clone was recorded only once. The genes are TRBV12-3 or TRBV12-4 and TRBJ2-3; the D gene is possibly TRBD2 (6 bases). Trimming left V 6 bases short and J 5 bases short, with 9 bases between. The CDR3 spans 12 residues. The CDR3 region is CASSGREDTQYF. The CDR3, as DNA: TGTGCCAGCAGCGGGCGGGAAGATACGCAGTATTTT.

V gene TRBV18 combines with J gene TRBJ1-5, with no clear D. V was pared by 6 bases and J by 7 bases, with 10 bases between. Germline CDR1 KGHSH, CDR2 LQKENI. The CDR3 sequence is 12 residues long. The CDR3 sequence: CASSGDYQPQHF. The CDR3 nucleotides are TGTGCCAGCTCGGGAGACTACCAGCCCCAGCATTTT. Complete variable domain (other parts from reference TRBV18 and TRBJ1-5): NAGVMQNPRHLVRRRGQEARLRCSPMKGHSHVYWYRQLPEEGLKFMVYLQKENIIDESGMPKERFSAEFPKEGPSILRIQQVVRGDSAAYFCASSGDYQPQHFGDGTRLSIL.

The V and J genes are TRBV9 and TRBJ2-7, with a weak D call TRBD2 (6 bases). V lost 3 bases and J lost 7, with 8 bases in between. CDR3 length: 11 residues. CDR1 is SGDLS, CDR2 YYNGEE, per germline. The CDR3, as DNA: TGTGCCAGCAGCGCCGCGGGAGAGCAGTACTTC. It translates to CASSAAGEQYF.

This chain uses TRBV5-1 with TRBJ2-3, with D uncertain. V was clipped by 4 bases and J by 2 bases, with 14 bases between them. Germline V gives CDR1 SGHRS, CDR2 YFSETQ. The CDR3 runs 15 residues. CDR3 DNA sequence: TGCGCCAGCAGCCTGTCAGGCCGTCTCACAGATACGCAGTATTTT. As protein: CASSLSGRLTDTQYF.

V and J are TRBV7-2 and TRBJ2-7; TRBD1 might be the D (5 bases). The CDR3 consists of 16 residues. V was shortened by 5 bases and J by 3 bases, with 20 bases between the two germline ends. Germline CDR1 and CDR2: SGHTA and FQGNSA. Here the CDR3 reads CASSPRGAGIGYEQYF. The CDR3 region has the DNA TGTGCCAGCAGCCCGCGAGGTGCAGGGATAGGCTACGAGCAGTACTTC.

The V and J genes are TRBV6-5 and TRBJ1-5; D is perhaps TRBD1 (6 bases). V lost 10 bases, J lost 0 bases, and 13 bases lay in between. The CDR3 extends over 14 amino acids. CDR1 and CDR2 from the germline V gene are MNHEY and SVGAGI. This CDR3 is CATQGQFSNQPQHF. CDR3 in DNA: TGTGCCACCCAGGGGCAGTTTAGCAATCAGCCCCAGCATTTT.

The gene calls are TRBV14 and TRBJ1-4, with D unresolved. Germline CDR1 SGHDN, CDR2 FVKESK. The CDR3 covers 16 residues. V lost 1 base to trimming and J lost 0 bases, with 9 bases between them. The CDR3, as DNA: TGTGCCAGCAGCCAAGTTCCGGGGACAACTAATGAAAAACTGTTTTTT. This translates into CASSQVPGTTNEKLFF.

This clone was picked up a small number of times. The chain recombines TRBV5-1 with TRBJ1-5; a possible D gene is TRBD1 (5 bases). Germline-derived CDR1 and CDR2 are SGHRS and YFSETQ. CDR3 length equals 14 residues. V was clipped by 0 bases and J by 7 bases, with 11 bases between them. CDR3 sequence: CASSLVSREQPQHF. The CDR3 DNA reads TGCGCCAGCAGCTTGGTAAGCAGGGAACAGCCCCAGCATTTT.

The gene calls are TRBV4-1 and TRBJ2-5, with TRBD2 matching over 12 bases. The CDR3 contains 17 residues. V lost 2 bases to trimming and J lost 2 bases; unmatched junction nucleotides: 6. Germline lookup yields CDR1 MGHRA and CDR2 YSYEKL. The CDR3 sequence is CASSQKVTSGRQETQYF. The CDR3 DNA follows: TGCGCCAGCAGCCAAAAAGTGACTAGCGGGAGACAAGAGACCCAGTACTTC.

In regard to this clone: One junction end does not reproduce the germline sequence, and a read error may be involved. The chain carries TRBV30 and TRBJ2-7; 9 bases line up with TRBD2. The CDR3 extends over 13 amino acids. Germline V CDR1 and CDR2: GTSNPN, SVGIG (reference sequence). The CDR3 nucleotides read TGTGCCTGGAGTCCGGGACTAGCCTACGGGCAGTACTTC. Encoded protein: CAWSPGLAYGQYF.

This chain connects TRBV5-4 to TRBJ2-1; 7 nucleotides match TRBD1. CDR3 length: 14 residues. Trimming took 0 bases from V and 7 from J; bases not matched to a gene: 4. Germline values: CDR1 SGHNT, CDR2 YYREEE (reference sequence). CDR3 in amino acids: CASSLGRQGNEQFF. DNA of the CDR3: TGTGCCAGCAGCTTGGGCAGACAGGGAAATGAGCAGTTCTTC.

The chain employs TRBV7-9 and TRBJ2-2, with 10 bases lining up with TRBD1. This CDR3 comprises 18 residues. The germline gives CDR1 SEHNR, CDR2 FQNEAQ (reference sequence). With 1 base clipped from V and 0 bases from J, the junction kept 5 bases outside the gene matches. In nucleotides, the CDR3 is TGTGCCAGCAGCTTAGGGGGACAGGGGATGACGAACACCGGGGAGCTGTTTTTT. This codes for CASSLGGQGMTNTGELFF.

V usage is TRBV20-1 and J usage is TRBJ2-7; maybe TRBD2 (6 bases). This CDR3 region has 12 residues. The germline V and J ends were trimmed by 3 bases and 6 bases, with 12 bases remaining between them. Germline loops: CDR1 DFQATT, CDR2 SNEGSKA (reference sequence). The CDR3 region is CSASKEGSEQYF. Written as DNA, the CDR3 is TGCAGTGCTAGTAAGGAGGGGTCCGAGCAGTACTTC.

V gene TRBV6-5 combines with J gene TRBJ2-1; 8 bases agree with TRBD2. Germline lookup yields CDR1 MNHEY and CDR2 SVGAGI. With V trimmed by 4 bases and J by 2 bases, 4 bases remained unmatched. This CDR3 region has 15 residues. The CDR3 sequence: CASSSVAGPYNEQFF. The CDR3 DNA follows: TGTGCCAGCAGTTCGGTAGCGGGACCCTACAATGAGCAGTTCTTC.

As regards this clone: Other DNA sequences in this specimen translate into the identical CDR3. This chain links TRBV30 with TRBJ1-2; D gene uncertain. The CDR3 totals 13 residues. Germline V lookup: CDR1 GTSNPN, CDR2 SVGIG (reference sequence). The V end was cut by 3 bases, the J end by 0 bases, with 8 bases between. In nucleotides, the CDR3 is TGTGCCTGGAGGTCCCCAGCTAACTATGGCTACACCTTC. As protein: CAWRSPANYGYTF.

The count of this clone is one. J is TRBJ1-2 and V is TRBV2, with 8 positions matching TRBD1. CDR3 length equals 14 residues. V gave up 5 bases and J gave up 6 bases; unmatched junction bases: 8. From germline, CDR1 is SNHLY and CDR2 FYNNEI. The CDR3 nucleotides read TGTGCCAGCAGTCCGGACAGGGCCCACCATGGCTACACCTTC. As protein: CASSPDRAHHGYTF.

The chain is built from TRBV5-1 and TRBJ2-7, with 9 bases matching TRBD2. Looked up from germline, CDR1 is SGHRS and CDR2 is YFSETQ. The V gene end was trimmed by 5 bases and the J gene end by 5 bases; junction bases not matched to a gene: 5. This CDR3 contains 13 residues. CDR3 sequence (DNA): TGCGCCAGCAGGTCCGGGACTAGCAACGAGCAGTACTTC. Translation gives CASRSGTSNEQYF.

J is TRBJ2-2 and V is TRBV10-1; 8 nucleotides align to TRBD2. The CDR3 sequence is 15 residues long. Per germline, CDR1 WNHNN and CDR2 SYGVQD (reference sequence). V dropped 2 bases and J dropped 4; count of bases not matched to a gene: 3. CDR3 sequence (DNA): TGCGCCAGCAGTGAGGCCACTAGCGGCACCGGGGAGCTGTTTTTT. Translated: CASSEATSGTGELFF.

The chain recombines TRBV14 with TRBJ1-4, with D perhaps TRBD1 (5 bases). Germline loops: CDR1 SGHDN, CDR2 FVKESK. The CDR3 runs 15 residues. With 5 bases removed from V and 8 bases from J, the gap between germline ends came to 18 bases. The CDR3 sequence is CASSYDSSQREKLFF. For the CDR3, the DNA is TGTGCCAGCAGCTACGACAGCTCCCAACGCGAAAAACTGTTTTTT.

The chain carries TRBV6-6 and TRBJ2-5; 8 nucleotides line up with TRBD1. The CDR3 has 16 amino acids. Germline CDR1 is MNHNY and CDR2 is SVGAGI (reference sequence). V lost 4 bases and J lost 4; bases outside the gene matches: 11. CDR3 region: CASSLGTGPRGETQYF. The DNA for the CDR3 is TGTGCCAGCAGTTTAGGGACAGGACCGAGGGGAGAGACCCAGTACTTC.

This CDR3 is CASSERVGGERIYGYTF. Here the CDR3 DNA reads TGTGCCAGCAGTGAACGGGTAGGGGGCGAAAGGATCTATGGCTACACCTTC. The V gene is TRBV6-1, the J gene TRBJ1-2; 7 positions agree with TRBD1. V dropped 2 bases and J dropped 4; count of bases not matched to a gene: 13. CDR1 is MNHNS and CDR2 is SASEGT in the germline V gene. The length of the CDR3 is 17 residues.

The chain couples TRBV25-1 to TRBJ1-1; D is possibly TRBD1 (6 bases). Trimming left V 7 bases short and J 1 base short, with 7 bases between. This CDR3 has 12 residues. Germline V lookup: CDR1 MGHDK, CDR2 SYGVNS. The CDR3, as DNA: TGTGCCAGCAAAGGGGGGAACACTGAAGCTTTCTTT. This codes for CASKGGNTEAFF. Full variable domain (rest looked up from reference TRBV25-1 and TRBJ1-1): EADIYQTPRYLVIGTGKKITLECSQTMGHDKMYWYQQDPGMELHLIHYSYGVNSTEKGDLSSESTVSRIRTEHFPLTLESARPSHTSQYLCASKGGNTEAFFGQGTRLTVV.

The chain recombines TRBV2 with TRBJ2-7; D not certain. In germline, CDR1 is SNHLY, CDR2 FYNNEI. V lost 5 bases and J lost 7, with 9 bases in between. The CDR3 is 11 amino acids. The CDR3 region is CASSPPREQYF. The DNA for the CDR3 is TGTGCCAGCAGTCCCCCCCGGGAGCAGTACTTC.

A single count supports this clone. The J gene is TRBJ1-1, the V gene TRBV5-1, with D perhaps matching TRBD1 (5 bases). The CDR3 spans 14 residues. V was pared by 0 bases and J by 5 bases, with 11 bases between. CDR1 is SGHRS and CDR2 is YFSETQ in the germline V gene. DNA of the CDR3: TGCGCCAGCAGCTTGGTGGGTACAGGTACTGAAGCTTTCTTT. Residues: CASSLVGTGTEAFF.

The chain is built from TRBV5-4 and TRBJ1-3; tentative D call: TRBD1 (6 bases). Trimming left V 1 base short and J 2 bases short, with 10 bases between. CDR1 is SGHNT and CDR2 is YYREEE in the germline V gene (reference sequence). The CDR3 loop spans 15 amino acids. DNA of the CDR3: TGTGCCAGCAGCTTGAGCCGGGACACTGGAAACACCATATATTTT. It encodes CASSLSRDTGNTIYF.

J is TRBJ2-7 and V is TRBV4-2; 12 bases are shared with TRBD2. The J segment lost 3 bases and the V segment lost 0 bases, leaving 12 bases of the junction unmatched. The germline CDR1 and CDR2 sequences are LGHNA and YNFKEQ. There are 19 residues in the CDR3. This CDR3 is CASSQEFLTTSGSIYEQYF. DNA of the CDR3: TGTGCCAGCAGCCAAGAGTTCCTAACGACTAGCGGGAGTATCTACGAGCAGTACTTC.

The V gene is TRBV6-2 or TRBV6-3, the J gene TRBJ2-1; maybe TRBD2 (5 bases). Between the trimmed V and J ends, which lost 0 bases and 1 base, there was a span of 10 bases. The CDR3 sequence is 16 residues long. Germline assignment: CDR1 MNHEY and CDR2 SVGEGT. The DNA for the CDR3 is TGTGCCAGCAGTTACTCTAGGGCGGGTTCCTACAATGAGCAGTTCTTC. Translated, it gives CASSYSRAGSYNEQFF.

This clone came up once. The J gene is TRBJ2-7, the V gene TRBV30, with 10 bases aligning to TRBD1. The ends lost 8 bases at V and 6 bases at J; junction bases unmatched: 7. Germline-derived CDR1 and CDR2 are GTSNPN and SVGIG (reference sequence). The CDR3 has 12 amino acids. The CDR3 coding sequence is TGTGCCGGGGGACAGGGGTCGGCCGAGCAGTACTTC. Its protein is CAGGQGSAEQYF.

CDR3 loop: CASSLDGWEGETQYF. The CDR3 bases are TGCGCCAGCAGCTTGGACGGCTGGGAGGGAGAGACCCAGTACTTC. The chain links TRBV5-1 to TRBJ2-5, with TRBD2 matching 7 bases. Germline values: CDR1 SGHRS, CDR2 YFSETQ. This CDR3 region has 15 residues. After removal of 0 bases from V and 4 bases from J, the junction contained 6 bases not matched to a gene.